This T cell receptor beta chain comes out of a study of blood T cell repertoires in COVID-19. About the research overall: COVID-19 samples collected from the United States, Italy and Spain covered acute and convalescent phases.

The germline gives CDR1 SGDLS, CDR2 YYNGEE. This CDR3 contains 14 residues. V lost 0 bases to trimming and J lost 6 bases, with 9 bases between them. Assignment of participants to cohorts was predicated upon participant-reported clinical history. Original processing notes: Estimation of nucleated cell counts was performed using reference gene primer amplification. The data were produced by immunoSEQ multiplex PCR, yet TCRdb's version contains in-frame clones alone and is incomplete. The DNA was the basis for D and trimming; V, J and clone size are from that table. Here the sample spans under 300,000 clones, 70% to 85% being singletons.

The sequencing sample was made of PBMCs or T cells enriched from blood (not recorded which). J is TRBJ1-4 and V is TRBV9; TRBD1 might be the D (6 bases). The receptor was derived from a man aged 35 to 55 who had recovered from COVID-19. CDR3 sequence: CASSVVSGDEKLFF. The CDR3, as DNA: TGTGCCAGCAGCGTAGTGTCAGGGGATGAAAAACTGTTTTTT. The full variable domain, its missing parts supplied by reference TRBV9 and TRBJ1-4, is DSGVTQTPKHLITATGQRVTLRCSPRSGDLSVYWYQQSLDQGLQFLIQYYNGEERAKGNILERFSAQQFPDLHSELNLSSLELGDSALYFCASSVVSGDEKLFFGSGTQLSVL.